The present T cell receptor (beta chain) was sequenced within a study of cytomegalovirus exposure and HLA in healthy donors. As for the study in general: Sequencing of about 179 million T cells in an earlier analysis found 90 million to 120 million unique TCR beta sequences. Whole-study findings and limits: DRB1 showed the most TCR associations and HLA-C the fewest in a later analysis, as rates varied by HLA locus. Available immune exposure information covered CMV serostatus only. HLA-A and HLA-B allele assignments for most subjects were reportedly predicted accurately using TCR beta sequences.

Use of 60 Vbeta and 13 Jbeta primers characterized the PCR. The assay was immunoSEQ multiplex PCR, and TCRdb's table has in-frame clones only and misses some. Here the sample spans under 110,000 clones, around 75% being singletons. This clone has just a few counts. What it binds is not known. The CDR3 consists of 14 residues. The germline gives CDR1 SNHLY, CDR2 FYNNEI. V shed 4 bases, J shed 1 base, and the junction held 0 bases outside the gene matches. The TCR sequence derives from a male donor in good health and CMV-seropositive. The source material was PBMCs. The chain combines TRBV2 with TRBJ2-2; 7 nucleotides agree with TRBD1. Here the CDR3 reads CASSGQGNTGELFF. The CDR3 nucleotides read TGTGCCAGCAGTGGACAGGGGAACACCGGGGAGCTGTTTTTT.